The next 16 T cell receptor beta chains were all read from a single sample in a study of blood T cell repertoires in COVID-19. Some clones are missing from TCRdb's copy, which holds only in-frame ones; the method was immunoSEQ multiplex PCR. The top ten hold more than 15% of the sample, which has over 85,000 clones, roughly four fifths seen once. The sequencing input was peripheral blood. Receptors were obtained from a woman aged 55 to 70 with acute or convalescent COVID-19.

The chain recombines TRBV24-1 with TRBJ2-1; 9 bases align to TRBD2. The CDR3 contains 16 residues. CDR1 and CDR2 (germline): KGHDR, SFDVKD. The ends lost 0 bases at V and 1 base at J; junction bases unmatched: 0. CDR3 nucleotides: TGTGCCACCAGTGATTTGGCGGGGGGGTCCTACAATGAGCAGTTCTTC. Its protein is CATSDLAGGSYNEQFF.

The rearrangement joins TRBV18 to TRBJ2-1; 8 positions match TRBD2. Looked up from germline, CDR1 is KGHSH and CDR2 is LQKENI. CDR3 length: 14 amino acids. The V gene end was trimmed by 8 bases and the J gene end by 0 bases; junction bases not matched to a gene: 3. CDR3 loop: CASETSGSYNEQFF. The CDR3, as DNA: TGTGCCAGCGAAACTAGCGGCTCCTACAATGAGCAGTTCTTC.

The gene calls are TRBV5-1 and TRBJ2-1; D is undetermined. Germline CDR1 is SGHRS and CDR2 is YFSETQ. The CDR3 has 16 residues. V was clipped by 0 bases and J by 0 bases, with 10 bases between them. The CDR3 region has the DNA TGCGCCAGCAGCTTGGTAGCAGCGAGCTCCTACAATGAGCAGTTCTTC. Its protein product is CASSLVAASSYNEQFF. Full variable domain (missing parts from reference TRBV5-1 and TRBJ2-1): KAGVTQTPRYLIKTRGQQVTLSCSPISGHRSVSWYQQTPGQGLQFLFEYFSETQRNKGNFPGRFSGRQFSNSRSEMNVSTLELGDSALYLCASSLVAASSYNEQFFGPGTRLTVL.

CDR3 protein: CASSLGAGARGETQYF. CDR3 coding DNA: TGTGCCAGCAGCTTAGGGGCGGGGGCCAGAGGAGAGACCCAGTACTTC. The chain has TRBV11-3 and TRBJ2-5; D possibly corresponds to TRBD2 (7 bases). Germline values: CDR1 SGHNT, CDR2 YENEEA. V was trimmed by 1 base and J by 4 bases, leaving 16 bases between them. The CDR3 spans 16 residues.

The chain couples TRBV3-1 (or the pseudogene TRBV3-2) to TRBJ2-7, with D hard to call. There are 15 residues in the CDR3. CDR1 is LGHDT and CDR2 is YNNKEL in the germline V gene (reference sequence). The germline V and J ends were trimmed by 2 bases and 1 base, with 12 bases remaining between them. CDR3 bases: TGTGCCAGCAGCCAACAGCACAGTGCGTCCTACGAGCAGTACTTC. Translation gives CASSQQHSASYEQYF.

Points on this clone: The sample has other DNA sequences that encode this CDR3 too. The chain couples TRBV6-2 or TRBV6-3 to TRBJ1-5; D is perhaps TRBD1 (6 bases). The V gene lost 0 bases and the J gene lost 1 base, with 10 bases spanning the gap. The CDR3 sequence is 16 residues long. CDR1 and CDR2 (germline): MNHEY, SVGEGT. CDR3 DNA sequence: TGTGCCAGCAGTTACTCGGGGGCATTAAGCAATCAGCCCCAGCATTTT. It encodes CASSYSGALSNQPQHF.

The table lists this clone with a count of one. The V gene is TRBV5-6, the J gene TRBJ1-6; D may be TRBD1 (5 bases). The CDR3 is 15 amino acids. Trimming shortened V by 2 bases and J by 0 bases, and 6 bases separated the two germline ends. Germline-derived CDR1 and CDR2 are SGHDT and YYEEEE. The chain's CDR3 is CASSFDSSYNSPLHF. Here the CDR3 DNA reads TGTGCCAGCAGCTTTGACAGCTCCTATAATTCACCCCTCCACTTT.

V is TRBV9 and J is TRBJ2-3; 9 bases are a match to TRBD2. Germline assignment: CDR1 SGDLS and CDR2 YYNGEE. CDR3 length: 17 amino acids. Trimming cost V 1 base and J 6 bases; bases outside gene matches: 12. The CDR3 region is CASSVPLRGGRGDTQYF. CDR3 DNA: TGTGCCAGCAGCGTACCTCTGCGGGGGGGCCGAGGCGATACGCAGTATTTT.

The chain couples TRBV11-3 to TRBJ2-3; maybe TRBD2 (5 bases). The CDR3 covers 14 residues. CDR1 SGHNT and CDR2 YENEEA come from the germline V gene. The V end was cut by 1 base, the J end by 8 bases, with 13 bases between. CDR3 in amino acids: CASSLGTVSGTQYF. The CDR3 nucleotides are TGTGCCAGCAGCTTAGGGACTGTTTCGGGTACGCAGTATTTT.

This sequence joins TRBV19 and TRBJ1-5; 9 nucleotides align to TRBD1. From germline, CDR1 is LNHDA and CDR2 SQIVND (reference sequence). The CDR3 is 13 residues long. Trimming took 5 bases from V and 5 from J; bases not matched to a gene: 1. This CDR3 reads CASSGQGYQPQHF. The CDR3 DNA follows: TGTGCCAGTAGTGGACAGGGGTATCAGCCCCAGCATTTT.

The chain couples TRBV18 to TRBJ2-7; 10 bases agree with TRBD1. V was pared by 3 bases and J by 1 base, with 24 bases of the junction left unmatched. The CDR3 has 22 residues. Germline CDR1 KGHSH, CDR2 LQKENI. The CDR3 DNA reads TGTGCCAGCTCACCTTTCAGAGGATCGGGGACAGGGGCCCTAAGGGGGTCCTACGAGCAGTACTTC. This codes for CASSPFRGSGTGALRGSYEQYF.

V gene TRBV6-5 combines with J gene TRBJ1-1; D call uncertain. The V and J ends lost 2 bases and 3 bases respectively, with 7 bases between them. This CDR3 has 13 amino acids. The germline V gene has CDR1 MNHEY and CDR2 SVGAGI. This CDR3 is CASSYTPYTEAFF. CDR3 DNA sequence: TGTGCCAGCAGTTACACACCTTACACTGAAGCTTTCTTT.

The V gene is TRBV18, the J gene TRBJ1-3; the D gene is possibly TRBD1 (6 bases). Trimming shortened V by 0 bases and J by 6 bases, and 12 bases separated the two germline ends. CDR1 KGHSH and CDR2 LQKENI come from the germline V gene. The CDR3 consists of 15 residues. This chain's CDR3 is CASSPPEGDKNTIYF. In nucleotides, the CDR3 is TGTGCCAGCTCACCACCAGAAGGGGACAAAAACACCATATATTTT.

The CDR3 region is CASSQEIGFVTGKTYNEQFF. The CDR3 nucleotides are TGTGCCAGCAGCCAAGAGATCGGGTTCGTGACGGGGAAAACCTACAATGAGCAGTTCTTC. The rearrangement uses TRBV3-1 (or the pseudogene TRBV3-2) and TRBJ2-1, with a tentative D call TRBD2 (5 bases). The CDR3 contains 20 residues. Germline CDR1 LGHDT, CDR2 YNNKEL (reference sequence). Deletions cut 0 bases from V and 2 bases from J, with 23 bases between.

The genes are TRBV5-1 and TRBJ2-3, with D maybe TRBD2 (6 bases). The CDR3 extends over 15 amino acids. CDR1 and CDR2 (germline): SGHRS, YFSETQ. Trimming stripped 0 bases from V and 5 bases from J, with 13 bases between. The CDR3 sequence: CASSLEGVGGDTQYF. The DNA of the CDR3 is TGCGCCAGCAGCTTGGAAGGTGTGGGGGGAGATACGCAGTATTTT.

This rearrangement joins TRBV7-3 to TRBJ2-4; tentatively, D is TRBD2 (5 bases). V lost 0 bases and J lost 8, with 8 bases in between. The germline V gene encodes CDR1 SGHTA and CDR2 FQGTGA. The CDR3 runs 13 residues. CDR3 sequence reads: CASSLTMEDIQYF. The CDR3 DNA sequence: TGTGCCAGCAGCTTAACGATGGAGGACATTCAGTACTTC.